This note documents a single TCR beta chain sequence. Its antigen is not identified. The data are from a study of regulatory T cells in long-lasting Graves disease. CDR3 regions were amplified by Arm-PCR using iRepertoire HTBI primers to build TCR beta libraries. From the multiplex PCR reads, TCRdb called clonotypes with MiXCR, one entry per CDR3 protein. The profile shows 360,000 or so distinct CDR3 sequences, 16% of them singletons. The CDR3 runs 14 residues. Germline CDR1 is MNHNS and CDR2 is SASEGT. V lost 6 bases and J 4 bases, leaving 15 bases between the germline ends. Time point given: newly diagnosed GD, antithyroid drugs for less than 3 months. Scientists built the TCR library using RNA that was extracted from PBMCs. Study-wide findings and caveats: Among samples with persistent disease, TRBV28, TRBJ1-2 and TRBJ2-5 were favored.

These same data were also listed under a study on T cells in Graves' hyperthyroidism and ophthalmopathy. From that second work: Those patients with uncontrolled infection, other autoimmune disease, pregnancy or lactation were excluded. Ophthalmopathy, which appeared later, was predicted by the model a median approximately 6 months before onset.

The gene calls are TRBV6-1 and TRBJ1-2; perhaps TRBD1 as D (6 bases). The sample in question was peripheral blood mononuclear cells (PBMCs), obtained at new diagnosis, from a patient treated with antithyroid drugs. The receptor comes from a man aged 35 to 55 with Graves disease. This chain's CDR3 is CASSPKGGGYGYTF. The DNA for the CDR3 is TGTGCCAGCAGCCCAAAGGGGGGCGGCTATGGCTACACCTTC.